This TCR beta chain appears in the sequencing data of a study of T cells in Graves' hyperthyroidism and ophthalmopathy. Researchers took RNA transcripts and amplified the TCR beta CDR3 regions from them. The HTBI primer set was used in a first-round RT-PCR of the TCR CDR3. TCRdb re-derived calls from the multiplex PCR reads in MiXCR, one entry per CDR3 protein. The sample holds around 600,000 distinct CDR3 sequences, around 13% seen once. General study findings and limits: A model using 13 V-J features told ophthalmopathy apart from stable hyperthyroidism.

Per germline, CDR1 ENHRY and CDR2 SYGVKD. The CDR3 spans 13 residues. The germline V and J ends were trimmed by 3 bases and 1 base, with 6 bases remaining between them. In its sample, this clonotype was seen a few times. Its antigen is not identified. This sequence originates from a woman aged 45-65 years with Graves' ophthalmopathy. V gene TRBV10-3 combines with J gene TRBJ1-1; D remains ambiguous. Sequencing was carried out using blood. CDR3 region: CAISERQNTEAFF. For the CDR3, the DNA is TGTGCCATCAGTGAAAGACAGAACACTGAAGCTTTCTTT.